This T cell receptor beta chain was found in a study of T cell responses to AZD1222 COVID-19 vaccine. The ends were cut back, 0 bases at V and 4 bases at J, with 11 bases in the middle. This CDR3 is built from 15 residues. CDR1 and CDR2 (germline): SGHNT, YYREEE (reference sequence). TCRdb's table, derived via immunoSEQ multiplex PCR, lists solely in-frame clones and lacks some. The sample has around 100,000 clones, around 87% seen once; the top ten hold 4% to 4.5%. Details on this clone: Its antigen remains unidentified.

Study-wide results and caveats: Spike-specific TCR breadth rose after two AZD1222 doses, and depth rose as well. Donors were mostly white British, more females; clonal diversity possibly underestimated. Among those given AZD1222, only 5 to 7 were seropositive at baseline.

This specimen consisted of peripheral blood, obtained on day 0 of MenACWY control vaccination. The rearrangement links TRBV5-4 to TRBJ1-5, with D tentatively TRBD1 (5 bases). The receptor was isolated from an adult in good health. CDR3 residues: CASSLDAAGNQPQHF. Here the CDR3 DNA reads TGTGCCAGCAGCTTGGATGCGGCAGGGAATCAGCCCCAGCATTTT.